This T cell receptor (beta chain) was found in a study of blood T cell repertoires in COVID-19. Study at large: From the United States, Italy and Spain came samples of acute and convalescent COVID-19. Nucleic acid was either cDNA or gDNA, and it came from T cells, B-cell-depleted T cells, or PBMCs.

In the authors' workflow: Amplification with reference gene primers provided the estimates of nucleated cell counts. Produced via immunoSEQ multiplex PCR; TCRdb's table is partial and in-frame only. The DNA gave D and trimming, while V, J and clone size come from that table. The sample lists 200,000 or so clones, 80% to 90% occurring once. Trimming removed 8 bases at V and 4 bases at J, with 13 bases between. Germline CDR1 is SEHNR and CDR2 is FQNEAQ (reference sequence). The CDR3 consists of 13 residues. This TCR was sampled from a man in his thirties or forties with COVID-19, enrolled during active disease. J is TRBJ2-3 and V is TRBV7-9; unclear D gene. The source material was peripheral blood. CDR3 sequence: CASFLGLADTQYF. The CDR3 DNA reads TGTGCCAGCTTTCTAGGTCTAGCAGATACGCAGTATTTT.